Sequencing of this TCR beta chain was carried out in a study of cytomegalovirus exposure and HLA in healthy donors. Findings and caveats of the study: Reportedly, TCR beta sequences accurately predicted HLA-A and HLA-B alleles in most subjects. A highly shared variant cluster was judged a likely technical artifact.

Primers: 60 Vbeta forward and 13 Jbeta reverse. The protocol was immunoSEQ multiplex PCR, while the TCRdb copy is restricted to in-frame clones and leaves out a portion. The table lists some 170,000 clones, 80% of them singletons. For this clone: Its antigen is currently unknown.

This receptor was identified in a man younger than 35 in good health and CMV-seropositive. The specimen was PBMCs.

CDR3 DNA: TGCGCCAGCAGCTTCGCCGTGGACAGTGCCGCCGGGGAGACCCAGTACTTC. It codes for CASSFAVDSAAGETQYF. The chain recombines TRBV5-1 with TRBJ2-5; D is possibly TRBD1 (6 bases). With 2 bases removed from V and 5 bases from J, the gap between germline ends came to 22 bases. The CDR3 contains 17 residues. Germline-derived CDR1 and CDR2 are SGHRS and YFSETQ. Full variable domain (remainder filled in from reference TRBV5-1 and TRBJ2-5): KAGVTQTPRYLIKTRGQQVTLSCSPISGHRSVSWYQQTPGQGLQFLFEYFSETQRNKGNFPGRFSGRQFSNSRSEMNVSTLELGDSALYLCASSFAVDSAAGETQYFGPGTRLLVL.